A single sample is the source of the 32 T cell receptor beta chains below, sequenced in a study of Ad26.COV2.S vaccination and SARS-CoV-2 variants. Described treatment: 15 to 20 received Ad26.COV2.S at low or high dose, single or two shots; 5 received placebo; per-sample allocation not given. Specimens were obtained on day 63 following the first vaccine or placebo injection. The assay was immunoSEQ multiplex PCR, and TCRdb's table has in-frame clones only and misses some. The profile covers roughly 450,000 clones, with around 90% appearing a single time and less than 15% taken by the ten largest. The sequencing here drew on peripheral blood, taken in a trial of Ad26.COV2.S vaccine versus placebo. Receptor source: a person aged 18 to 59 who received the Ad26.COV2.S COVID-19 vaccine or a placebo.

The J gene is TRBJ2-7, the V gene TRBV11-2; D not certain. V lost 0 bases and J 9 bases, leaving 9 bases between the germline ends. CDR1 and CDR2 from the germline V gene are SGHAT and FQNNGV. The CDR3 totals 12 residues. The CDR3 nucleotides read TGTGCCAGCAGCTTAGATCTTCGGAGGCAGTACTTC. This gives the protein CASSLDLRRQYF. The full variable domain, with the rest looked up from reference TRBV11-2 and TRBJ2-7, is EAGVAQSPRYKIIEKRQSVAFWCNPISGHATLYWYQQILGQGPKLLIQFQNNGVVDDSQLPKDRFSAERLKGVDSTLKIQPAKLEDSAVYLCASSLDLRRQYFGPGTRLTVT.

The genes are TRBV19 and TRBJ2-2; TRBD1 matches at 7 bases. Germline V gene lookup returns CDR1 LNHDA and CDR2 SQIVND (reference sequence). The CDR3 totals 14 residues. Unmatched junction bases numbered 6, after V lost 6 bases and J lost 5 bases. The CDR3 DNA reads TGTGCCAGTAGGTCGGGGACAGCTACCGGGGAGCTGTTTTTT. Protein product: CASRSGTATGELFF. Full variable domain (remainder filled in from reference TRBV19 and TRBJ2-2): DGGITQSPKYLFRKEGQNVTLSCEQNLNHDAMYWYRQDPGQGLRLIYYSQIVNDFQKGDIAEGYSVSREKKESFPLTVTSAQKNPTAFYLCASRSGTATGELFFGEGSRLTVL.

The V call is TRBV7-9, the J call TRBJ2-2; D not certain. The germline V gene has CDR1 SEHNR and CDR2 FQNEAQ (reference sequence). The CDR3 spans 12 residues. V was shortened by 6 bases and J by 3 bases, with 5 bases between the two germline ends. The CDR3 DNA reads as TGTGCCAGCAGTCGCGACACCGGGGAGCTGTTTTTT. Translating gives CASSRDTGELFF.

This clone was found a few times. The chain carries TRBV13 and TRBJ2-7, with 13 nucleotides matching TRBD2. This CDR3 region has 15 residues. Germline V gene data show CDR1 as PRHDT and CDR2 as FYEKMQ (reference sequence). V lost 4 bases and J lost 3; bases outside the gene matches: 3. CDR3 sequence (DNA): TGTGCCAGCAGCTCAAGGACTAGCGGGAGCTACGAGCAGTACTTC. Residues: CASSSRTSGSYEQYF.

The chain joins TRBV6-5 to TRBJ2-2; 7 positions match TRBD1. The CDR3 is 15 amino acids. Germline V CDR1 and CDR2: MNHEY, SVGAGI. V lost 8 bases to trimming and J lost 0 bases; unmatched junction nucleotides: 6. The CDR3 DNA reads TGTGCCAGCTGCACCGGGACAGCGAACACCGGGGAGCTGTTTTTT. Translated: CASCTGTANTGELFF.

This chain's CDR3 is CASRGPGAGELFF. In DNA, the CDR3 is TGCGCCAGCAGGGGACCCGGTGCCGGGGAGCTGTTTTTT. The rearrangement uses TRBV5-1 and TRBJ2-2, with D perhaps being TRBD1 or TRBD2 (5 bases each). V was clipped by 5 bases and J by 6 bases, with 11 bases between them. Germline V gene data show CDR1 as SGHRS and CDR2 as YFSETQ. CDR3 length: 13 residues.

This chain uses TRBV28 with TRBJ2-1; D unresolved. V lost 3 bases to trimming and J lost 8 bases, with 8 bases between them. CDR1 is MDHEN and CDR2 is SYDVKM in the germline V gene. This CDR3 spans 12 amino acids. CDR3 residues: CASSLPLDEQFF. The CDR3 DNA reads as TGTGCCAGCAGTTTGCCACTCGATGAGCAGTTCTTC.

The rearrangement links TRBV7-2 to TRBJ2-5; D is perhaps TRBD1 (6 bases). V was pared by 8 bases and J by 4 bases, with 17 bases between. The V gene's germline CDR1 is SGHTA and CDR2 FQGNSA. The CDR3 loop spans 14 amino acids. CDR3 DNA: TGTGCCAGCGCCCGAGGGTTAGGGGGAGAGACCCAGTACTTC. This codes for CASARGLGGETQYF.

Turning to this clone: At one of its ends the junction is not consistent with the germline gene, which may arise from a read error. The J gene is TRBJ2-3, the V gene TRBV18, with D possibly matching TRBD2 (6 bases). This CDR3 is 15 amino acids long. The germline CDR1 and CDR2 sequences are KGHSH and LQKENI. CDR3 amino acids: CASSPRDFPTDTQYF. CDR3 nucleotide sequence: TGTGCCAGCTCGCCACGGGACTTCCCCACAGATACGCAGTATTTT.

CDR3 region: CASSHVVRGNQPQHF. The DNA of the CDR3 is TGTGCCAGCAGCCATGTTGTCAGGGGCAATCAGCCCCAGCATTTT. The chain carries TRBV3-1 (or the pseudogene TRBV3-2) and TRBJ1-5; TRBD1 might be the D (5 bases). Germline loops: CDR1 LGHDT, CDR2 YNNKEL (reference sequence). The CDR3 spans 15 residues. The V and J ends lost 3 bases and 2 bases respectively, with 11 bases between them.

The table lists this clone with a count of one. The chain recombines TRBV15 with TRBJ2-5; D may be TRBD1 (6 bases). The V and J ends lost 1 base and 6 bases respectively, with 15 bases between them. The CDR3 spans 15 residues. Germline CDR1 and CDR2: LNHNV and YYDKDF (reference sequence). DNA for the CDR3: TGTGCCACCAGCAGAGTAACAGGGTATATGCAGACCCAGTACTTC. Translated, it gives CATSRVTGYMQTQYF.

In the case of this clone: Distinct nucleotide sequences in the sample also encode this CDR3. The gene calls are TRBV5-1 and TRBJ2-2; D call uncertain. This CDR3 contains 13 residues. Per the germline V gene, CDR1 is SGHRS and CDR2 is YFSETQ. V was trimmed by 4 bases and J by 1 base, leaving 5 bases between them. DNA for the CDR3: TGCGCCAGCAGCCTCTGGAACACCGGGGAGCTGTTTTTT. This translates into CASSLWNTGELFF.

The chain carries TRBV9 and TRBJ1-3; the D is unclear. CDR1 is SGDLS and CDR2 is YYNGEE in the germline V gene. Trimming removed 1 base at V and 4 bases at J, with 15 bases between. The CDR3 totals 16 residues. CDR3 bases: TGTGCCAGCAGCGTATCTCACGGGATGGAAGGAAACACCATATATTTT. Protein sequence: CASSVSHGMEGNTIYF. Looking up the rest from reference TRBV9 and TRBJ1-3 gives the full variable domain: DSGVTQTPKHLITATGQRVTLRCSPRSGDLSVYWYQQSLDQGLQFLIQYYNGEERAKGNILERFSAQQFPDLHSELNLSSLELGDSALYFCASSVSHGMEGNTIYFGEGSWLTVV.

This chain connects TRBV30 to TRBJ1-5; D is unclear. Germline CDR1 GTSNPN, CDR2 SVGIG (reference sequence). The CDR3 runs 14 residues. Trimming stripped 0 bases from V and 4 bases from J, with 10 bases between. Written as DNA, the CDR3 is TGTGCCTGGAGTGTTCTGACGGCTAATCAGCCCCAGCATTTT. This sequence encodes CAWSVLTANQPQHF. Together with reference TRBV30 and TRBJ1-5, the CDR3 gives the full variable domain: SQTIHQWPATLVQPVGSPLSLECTVEGTSNPNLYWYRQAAGRGLQLLFYSVGIGQISSEVPQNLSASRPQDRQFILSSKKLLLSDSGFYLCAWSVLTANQPQHFGDGTRLSIL.

J is TRBJ2-1 and V is TRBV6-6; the match to TRBD1 covers 7 bases. This CDR3 is 13 amino acids long. V shed 9 bases, J shed 5 bases, and the junction held 7 bases outside the gene matches. Per the germline V gene, CDR1 is MNHNY and CDR2 is SVGAGI (reference sequence). CDR3 sequence reads: CASLGQLNNEQFF. The CDR3 nucleotides read TGTGCCAGTCTGGGACAGCTAAACAATGAGCAGTTCTTC.

This clone was detected once. The chain joins TRBV18 to TRBJ2-3; D is unresolved. V was cut by 3 bases and J by 2 bases, with 9 bases left in between. The germline V gene encodes CDR1 KGHSH and CDR2 LQKENI. The CDR3 sequence is 14 residues long. CDR3 nucleotide sequence: TGTGCCAGCTCACCGGCTACCCTCACAGATACGCAGTATTTT. This translates into CASSPATLTDTQYF.

This chain joins TRBV27 and TRBJ1-4; a possible D gene is TRBD1 (5 bases). The ends were cut back, 1 base at V and 0 bases at J, with 6 bases in the middle. The length of the CDR3 is 15 residues. Germline V gives CDR1 MNHEY, CDR2 SMNVEV (reference sequence). CDR3 nucleotide sequence: TGTGCCAGCAGTTTATTAGGGGCAACTAATGAAAAACTGTTTTTT. The encoded protein is CASSLLGATNEKLFF.

The rearrangement joins TRBV12-5 to TRBJ2-5; D unclear. In germline, CDR1 is LGHNT, CDR2 FRNRAP. The CDR3 runs 14 residues. V dropped 10 bases and J dropped 4 bases, with 19 bases sitting between them. The CDR3 sequence: CATTMDDLTETQYF. The DNA of the CDR3 is TGTGCTACCACCATGGACGATTTGACAGAGACCCAGTACTTC.

The V gene is TRBV25-1, the J gene TRBJ1-1; D remains unclear. Deletions cut 2 bases from V and 4 bases from J, with 2 bases between. This CDR3 contains 11 residues. Looked up from germline, CDR1 is MGHDK and CDR2 is SYGVNS. For the CDR3, the DNA is TGTGCCAGCAGTGAAACCACTGAAGCTTTCTTT. Its protein is CASSETTEAFF.

CDR3 residues: CASSQDWAGRQPQHF. CDR3 DNA: TGCGCCAGCAGCCAAGATTGGGCAGGGCGTCAGCCCCAGCATTTT. The V and J genes are TRBV4-3 and TRBJ1-5; tentatively, D is TRBD1 (5 bases). V was trimmed by 0 bases and J by 6 bases, leaving 12 bases between them. The germline V gene has CDR1 LGHNA and CDR2 YSLEER. The CDR3 spans 15 residues.

J is TRBJ2-3 and V is TRBV5-1; D remains unclear. V gave up 4 bases and J gave up 1 base, with 13 bases separating them. The length of the CDR3 is 15 residues. CDR1 and CDR2 (germline): SGHRS, YFSETQ. Written as DNA, the CDR3 is TGCGCCAGCAGCCCCCTTGGTCCGGGCACAGATACGCAGTATTTT. This encodes CASSPLGPGTDTQYF.

This sequence joins TRBV7-2 and TRBJ1-4, with D perhaps matching TRBD1 (6 bases). Germline V gene sequence: CDR1 SGHTA, CDR2 FQGNSA. The V end lost 2 bases, the J end lost 7 bases, and 14 bases lay between the germline ends. CDR3 length equals 15 residues. The CDR3 DNA reads TGTGCCAGCAGCTTACAACTGGGGGCAGGTGAAAAACTGTTTTTT. It yields the protein CASSLQLGAGEKLFF. The whole variable domain, filled in from reference TRBV7-2 and TRBJ1-4, reads GAGVSQSPSNKVTEKGKDVELRCDPISGHTALYWYRQSLGQGLEFLIYFQGNSAPDKSGLPSDRFSAERTGGSVSTLTIQRTQQEDSAVYLCASSLQLGAGEKLFFGSGTQLSVL.

This chain uses TRBV6-1 with TRBJ2-3; possibly TRBD1 for D (5 bases). Per germline, CDR1 MNHNS and CDR2 SASEGT. The CDR3 spans 14 residues. The V end was cut by 2 bases, the J end by 1 base, with 7 bases between. This CDR3 reads CASSEQGGTDTQYF. Here the CDR3 DNA reads TGTGCCAGCAGTGAACAAGGGGGCACAGATACGCAGTATTTT.

This clone was counted a few times. V is TRBV4-1 and J is TRBJ1-5, with D possibly matching TRBD1 (5 bases). V was trimmed by 4 bases and J by 0 bases, leaving 13 bases between them. The length of the CDR3 is 16 residues. Germline-derived CDR1 and CDR2 are MGHRA and YSYEKL. In DNA form, the CDR3 reads TGCGCCAGCAGCCCAGAGGAGACAGTTAGCAATCAGCCCCAGCATTTT. It encodes CASSPEETVSNQPQHF.

The V gene is TRBV2, the J gene TRBJ1-1, with 10 bases lining up with TRBD1. This CDR3 comprises 13 residues. With 7 bases clipped from V and 6 bases from J, the junction kept 5 bases outside the gene matches. Germline V gives CDR1 SNHLY, CDR2 FYNNEI. The CDR3 DNA is TGTGCCAGCAACCGGGACAGGGGTTCTGAAGCTTTCTTT. Protein sequence: CASNRDRGSEAFF.

V is TRBV11-2 and J is TRBJ1-2, with 8 bases identical to TRBD1. The CDR3 has 17 amino acids. J gave up 4 bases and V 4 bases, and 14 bases lay outside the gene matches. Per the germline V gene, CDR1 is SGHAT and CDR2 is FQNNGV. This chain's CDR3 is CASSSPDAGTGLYGYTF. The CDR3 nucleotides read TGTGCCAGCAGCTCCCCAGACGCCGGGACAGGTCTCTATGGCTACACCTTC.

The chain recombines TRBV10-3 with TRBJ1-3; weak D call: TRBD1 (6 bases). Deletions cut 6 bases from V and 8 bases from J, with 20 bases between. Germline V gives CDR1 ENHRY, CDR2 SYGVKD. There are 15 residues in the CDR3. The CDR3 sequence: CAISGRGQGVHTIYF. The DNA for the CDR3 is TGTGCCATCAGCGGCCGGGGGCAGGGAGTGCACACCATATATTTT.

The chain has TRBV4-3 and TRBJ2-2, with D perhaps given as TRBD1 or TRBD2 (5 bases each). The ends were cut back, 3 bases at V and 5 bases at J, with 16 bases in the middle. CDR3 length: 16 amino acids. Germline CDR1 reads LGHNA; CDR2 reads YSLEER. The CDR3: CASSQEAAWGTGELFF. The CDR3, as DNA: TGCGCCAGCAGCCAGGAAGCGGCCTGGGGGACCGGGGAGCTGTTTTTT.

V and J are TRBV12-5 and TRBJ2-5, with a weak D call TRBD2 (6 bases). CDR3 length: 15 amino acids. Germline V gives CDR1 LGHNT, CDR2 FRNRAP. With 1 base removed from V and 2 bases from J, the gap between germline ends came to 11 bases. The CDR3 DNA sequence: TGTGCTAGTGGTTTGGGGAGGGCATTGCAAGAGACCCAGTACTTC. Its translation is CASGLGRALQETQYF.

This chain links TRBV27 with TRBJ2-3, with 10 bases fitting TRBD2. The CDR3 length is 19 residues. Germline V lookup: CDR1 MNHEY, CDR2 SMNVEV (reference sequence). J was trimmed by 2 bases and V by 3 bases; bases with no gene match: 14. Here the CDR3 DNA reads TGTGCCAGCAGTTTTCTGGGGACAGCTAGCGGGGGAGCCACAGATACGCAGTATTTT. This translates into CASSFLGTASGGATDTQYF.

V gene TRBV30 combines with J gene TRBJ1-5; D ambiguous. Germline CDR1 is GTSNPN and CDR2 is SVGIG (reference sequence). This CDR3 has 12 amino acids. V was clipped by 0 bases and J by 4 bases, with 4 bases between them. Written as DNA, the CDR3 is TGTGCCTGGAGTGTACCAAATCAGCCCCAGCATTTT. It codes for CAWSVPNQPQHF.

Worth noting for this clone: The same CDR3 is also encoded by other DNA sequences in this sample. The rearrangement joins TRBV12-3 or TRBV12-4 to TRBJ2-1; D ambiguous. V was trimmed by 1 base and J by 6 bases, leaving 4 bases between them. This CDR3 contains 12 residues. The CDR3 is CASSLGGNEQFF. The CDR3 nucleotides read TGTGCCAGCAGTTTAGGCGGCAATGAGCAGTTCTTC.